These 23 T cell receptor beta chains share one sample of origin, sequenced in a study of CD8 T cells in ankylosing spondylitis. Study findings and constraints: Several highly homologous variants made up a TCR beta motif, and this motif appeared characteristic of ankylosing spondylitis blood.

TCRdb analysed the 5' RACE reads with MiXCR anew, one entry per CDR3 protein. The table records around 430,000 distinct CDR3 sequences, roughly 15% of them present only once. Their target antigens are unknown. The sample was blood, either unsorted or a sorted T cell fraction (not recorded which). All receptors derive from a male donor with ankylosing spondylitis.

V is TRBV2 and J is TRBJ1-1, with D perhaps matching TRBD1 (5 bases). CDR3 size: 15 residues. The germline gives CDR1 SNHLY, CDR2 FYNNEI. Trimming removed 2 bases at V and 4 bases at J, with 14 bases between. This CDR3 reads CASSERQGVGTEAFF. In DNA, the CDR3 is TGTGCCAGCAGTGAACGGCAGGGAGTTGGCACTGAAGCTTTCTTT.

This clonotype was counted ten times or more. V and J are TRBV12-3 or TRBV12-4 and TRBJ2-3, with TRBD2 identical over 9 bases. Trimming took 1 base from V and 5 from J; bases not matched to a gene: 4. The CDR3 loop spans 15 amino acids. The CDR3 DNA reads TGTGCCAGCAGTTTAGGGGGTAGCGGGAGAGATACGCAGTATTTT. Translated, it gives CASSLGGSGRDTQYF.

V and J are TRBV20-1 and TRBJ1-6; a possible D gene is TRBD1 (5 bases). CDR3 length: 15 amino acids. The germline V gene has CDR1 DFQATT and CDR2 SNEGSKA (reference sequence). With 5 bases removed from V and 7 bases from J, the gap between germline ends came to 18 bases. CDR3 loop: CSAYRGGGWNSPLHF. The CDR3 DNA follows: TGCAGTGCTTACCGGGGTGGGGGTTGGAATTCACCCCTCCACTTT.

V gene TRBV20-1 combines with J gene TRBJ2-3; 7 positions match TRBD2. CDR1 is DFQATT, CDR2 SNEGSKA, per germline (reference sequence). The CDR3 runs to 13 residues. The V segment lost 6 bases and the J segment 6 bases; nucleotides outside the gene matches: 9. CDR3 residues: CSAVIAGGDTQYF. The CDR3 DNA reads TGCAGTGCCGTAATAGCGGGTGGGGATACGCAGTATTTT.

A few counts support this clonotype. The chain is built from TRBV20-1 and TRBJ2-2, with D possibly being TRBD2 (6 bases). Trimming took off 6 bases at V and 0 bases at J, with 11 bases between the two ends. This CDR3 region has 14 residues. Germline V lookup: CDR1 DFQATT, CDR2 SNEGSKA (reference sequence). CDR3 in DNA: TGCAGTGCACAACTAGCAACGAACACCGGGGAGCTGTTTTTT. Amino acids: CSAQLATNTGELFF.

This clonotype came up a few times. This chain joins TRBV6-2 or TRBV6-3 and TRBJ1-1; D ambiguous. The V gene's germline CDR1 is MNHEY and CDR2 SVGEGT. V lost 7 bases, J lost 1 base, and 13 bases lay in between. The CDR3 runs 14 residues. The CDR3, as DNA: TGTGCCAGCACCAGAAATACACGGAACACTGAAGCTTTCTTT. Its protein product is CASTRNTRNTEAFF.

A few counts support this clonotype. This chain links TRBV12-3 or TRBV12-4 with TRBJ1-2, with D unclear. V was cut by 3 bases and J by 7 bases, with 15 bases left in between. This CDR3 is built from 14 residues. This CDR3 reads CASSFLGTNSGYTF. The CDR3 nucleotides read TGTGCCAGCAGTTTCTTAGGTACGAATTCTGGCTACACCTTC.

The CDR3 nucleotides are TGCGCCAGCAGCTTGGAGGCGTGGTTCGGGGAGCTGTTTTTT. It yields the protein CASSLEAWFGELFF. V is TRBV5-1 and J is TRBJ2-2; D uncertain. V was cut by 0 bases and J by 7 bases, with 10 bases left in between. The CDR3 runs to 14 residues. Germline CDR1 reads SGHRS; CDR2 reads YFSETQ.

The chain combines TRBV29-1 with TRBJ2-5; a possible D gene is TRBD1 (5 bases). The V gene lost 4 bases and the J gene lost 1 base, with 16 bases spanning the gap. CDR3 length: 15 residues. CDR1 is SQVTM, CDR2 ANQGSEA, per germline. The CDR3 nucleotides read TGCAGCGTTGCAAGGGGCCACAGACCCCAAGAGACCCAGTACTTC. Residues: CSVARGHRPQETQYF.

The sample holds a few counts of this clonotype. The DNA of the CDR3 is TGTGCCAGCAGCCCCGACCAGGGAAGAGAGCAGTACTTC. It encodes CASSPDQGREQYF. V and J are TRBV7-2 and TRBJ2-7; perhaps TRBD1 as D (5 bases). V was cut by 5 bases and J by 7 bases, with 15 bases left in between. The CDR3 loop spans 13 amino acids. The V gene's germline CDR1 is SGHTA and CDR2 FQGNSA. The full variable domain, in which reference TRBV7-2 and TRBJ2-7 provide the parts outside the CDR3, is GAGVSQSPSNKVTEKGKDVELRCDPISGHTALYWYRQSLGQGLEFLIYFQGNSAPDKSGLPSDRFSAERTGGSVSTLTIQRTQQEDSAVYLCASSPDQGREQYFGPGTRLTVT.

The chain recombines TRBV7-2 with TRBJ2-1; D is perhaps TRBD1 (5 bases). The CDR3 is 15 residues long. V lost 3 bases and J 3 bases, leaving 12 bases between the germline ends. From germline, CDR1 is SGHTA and CDR2 FQGNSA. In DNA form, the CDR3 reads TGTGCCAGCAGCTTCCGACAGCTATTCTACAATGAGCAGTTCTTC. Translation gives CASSFRQLFYNEQFF.

A few counts support this clonotype. One end of the junction varies from germline; a read error may be responsible. The rearrangement links TRBV6-1 to TRBJ2-7, with 8 bases aligning to TRBD1. Germline V lookup: CDR1 MNHNS, CDR2 SASEGT. This CDR3 is 16 amino acids long. CDR3 region: CASSKASGQGGVEQYF. In DNA, the CDR3 is TGTGCCAGCAGTAAAGCCTCCGGACAGGGCGGGGTCGAGCAGTACTTC.

The chain has TRBV3-1 and TRBJ2-3; tentatively, D is TRBD1 or TRBD2 (5 bases each). Germline V gene sequence: CDR1 LGHDT, CDR2 YNNKEL (reference sequence). The germline V and J ends were trimmed by 3 bases and 14 bases, with 12 bases remaining between them. The CDR3 runs to 11 residues. CDR3 DNA sequence: TGTGCCAGCAGCCATCGGGACGCACGGTATTTT. This sequence encodes CASSHRDARYF.

V is TRBV28 and J is TRBJ2-2, with D maybe TRBD1 (5 bases). V was trimmed by 3 bases and J by 4 bases, leaving 12 bases between them. The CDR3 contains 15 residues. Germline loops: CDR1 MDHEN, CDR2 SYDVKM. The CDR3 sequence: CASSFSGLGTGELFF. The DNA of the CDR3 is TGTGCCAGCAGTTTTTCAGGGTTGGGCACCGGGGAGCTGTTTTTT.

This clonotype was counted between two and nine times. The chain carries TRBV20-1 and TRBJ2-1, with D maybe TRBD2 (5 bases). Trimming pared 7 bases from V and 3 bases from J, leaving 16 bases between. CDR3 length: 14 amino acids. CDR1 is DFQATT, CDR2 SNEGSKA, per germline (reference sequence). CDR3 nucleotides: TGCAGTGACAGACTCGGGGAACACTACAATGAGCAGTTCTTC. It codes for CSDRLGEHYNEQFF.

The chain employs TRBV6-1 and TRBJ1-2; D is undetermined. Germline V gene data show CDR1 as MNHNS and CDR2 as SASEGT. V lost 1 base and J lost 9, with 9 bases in between. The CDR3 has 12 residues. CDR3 residues: CASSEGGPRYTF. CDR3 coding DNA: TGTGCCAGCAGTGAAGGAGGGCCGCGCTACACCTTC.

The sample holds many counts of this clonotype. This chain links TRBV7-8 with TRBJ1-3; D gene uncertain. Germline V CDR1 and CDR2: SGHVS, FQNEAQ. The CDR3 is 14 residues long. The V end was cut by 2 bases, the J end by 0 bases, with 5 bases between. Written as DNA, the CDR3 is TGTGCCAGCAGCTTACAGCTCTCTGGAAACACCATATATTTT. Residues: CASSLQLSGNTIYF.

In its sample, this clonotype was seen a few times. The chain combines TRBV6-1 with TRBJ2-7; 8 bases fit TRBD1. The CDR3 is 15 residues long. V trimming: 5 bases; J trimming: 0 bases; junction bases outside the gene matches: 6. CDR1 MNHNS and CDR2 SASEGT come from the germline V gene. CDR3 nucleotide sequence: TGTGCCAGCAGTAAAGGACAGGGTCGCTCCTACGAGCAGTACTTC. It translates to CASSKGQGRSYEQYF.

The genes are TRBV5-1 and TRBJ2-1; D remains ambiguous. CDR3 length equals 13 residues. The ends were cut back, 5 bases at V and 5 bases at J, with 11 bases in the middle. CDR1 SGHRS and CDR2 YFSETQ come from the germline V gene. CDR3 in amino acids: CASRPLPNNEQFF. The CDR3 region has the DNA TGCGCCAGCAGACCGTTACCAAACAATGAGCAGTTCTTC. Full variable domain (missing parts from reference TRBV5-1 and TRBJ2-1): KAGVTQTPRYLIKTRGQQVTLSCSPISGHRSVSWYQQTPGQGLQFLFEYFSETQRNKGNFPGRFSGRQFSNSRSEMNVSTLELGDSALYLCASRPLPNNEQFFGPGTRLTVL.

V gene TRBV5-5 combines with J gene TRBJ1-6, with D unresolved. Trimming pared 0 bases from V and 9 bases from J, leaving 13 bases between. There are 15 residues in the CDR3. Germline V lookup: CDR1 SGHKS, CDR2 YYEKEE (reference sequence). In nucleotides, the CDR3 is TGTGCCAGCAGCTTGGACTTTTTTTGGGGTTCACCCCTCCACTTT. Residues: CASSLDFFWGSPLHF.

The chain employs TRBV7-6 and TRBJ2-2; possible D gene TRBD1, 6 bases. The CDR3 runs to 18 residues. The germline V gene encodes CDR1 SGHVS and CDR2 FNYEAQ. Trimming shortened V by 2 bases and J by 1 base, and 17 bases separated the two germline ends. Here the CDR3 reads CASSLSPGVSLNTGELFF. The CDR3 DNA reads TGTGCCAGCAGCTTAAGTCCAGGGGTTAGTTTGAACACCGGGGAGCTGTTTTTT.

This clonotype was seen ten or more times. The CDR3 region is CSAPDRGQGADTQYF. The DNA of the CDR3 is TGCAGTGCCCCTGACAGGGGACAAGGCGCAGATACGCAGTATTTT. The rearrangement joins TRBV20-1 to TRBJ2-3; 8 bases match TRBD1. Per germline, CDR1 DFQATT and CDR2 SNEGSKA (reference sequence). This CDR3 contains 15 residues. The ends lost 6 bases at V and 4 bases at J; junction bases unmatched: 12.

J is TRBJ2-1 and V is TRBV20-1, with 15 bases matching TRBD2. CDR1 and CDR2 from the germline V gene are DFQATT and SNEGSKA (reference sequence). J lost 4 bases, V lost 6 bases, and 4 bases had no gene match. This CDR3 is 15 amino acids long. The CDR3 DNA is TGCAGTGCAATAGGACTAGCGGGAGGGTACAATGAGCAGTTCTTC. Protein: CSAIGLAGGYNEQFF.